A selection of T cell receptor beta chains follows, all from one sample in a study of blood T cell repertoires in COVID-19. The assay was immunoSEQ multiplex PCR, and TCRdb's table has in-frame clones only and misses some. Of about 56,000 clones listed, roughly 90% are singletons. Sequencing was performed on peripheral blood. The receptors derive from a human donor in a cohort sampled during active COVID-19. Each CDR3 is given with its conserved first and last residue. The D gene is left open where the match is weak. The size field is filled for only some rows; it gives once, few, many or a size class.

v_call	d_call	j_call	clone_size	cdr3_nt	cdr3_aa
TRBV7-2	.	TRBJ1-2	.	TGTGCCAGCAGCTTAGCGCTCACCCAGGGCTATGGCTACACCTTC	CASSLALTQGYGYTF
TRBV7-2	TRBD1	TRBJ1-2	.	TGTGCCAGCAGCGCGACAGGGGATAACTATGGCTACACCTTC	CASSATGDNYGYTF
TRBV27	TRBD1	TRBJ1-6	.	TGTGCCAGCACCGATCGGCAGGGGGCTTATTCACCCCTCCACTTT	CASTDRQGAYSPLHF
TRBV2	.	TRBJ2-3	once	TGTGCCAGCTTCCGGACAGATACGCAGTATTTT	CASFRTDTQYF
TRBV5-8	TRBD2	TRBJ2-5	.	TGTGCCAGCAGCTTGACCGGACTAGCGGGGCGGCAAGAGACCCAGTACTTC	CASSLTGLAGRQETQYF
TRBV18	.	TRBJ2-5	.	TGTGCCAGCTCACCACTAAATCGACAGAAGTACCAAGAGACCCAGTACTTC	CASSPLNRQKYQETQYF
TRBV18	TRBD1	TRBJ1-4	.	TGTGCCAGCTCCCCGCAGGGGGAGAAGGATGAAAAACTGTTTTTT	CASSPQGEKDEKLFF
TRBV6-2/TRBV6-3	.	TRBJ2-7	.	TGTGCCAGCAGCTCAGACCGGGACATCACCTACGAGCAGTACTTC	CASSSDRDITYEQYF
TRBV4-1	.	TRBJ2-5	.	TGCGCCAGCAGCCAAGACCGGGAGACCCAGTACTTC	CASSQDRETQYF
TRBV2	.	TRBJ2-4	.	TGTGCCAGCAGTGGAGAAAGAGTAGCCAAAAACATTCAGTACTTC	CASSGERVAKNIQYF